These 32 T cell receptor beta chains were sequenced from one sample in a study of shared clonotypes between healthy human individuals. Repertoires were generated with immunoSEQ multiplex PCR, while TCRdb's copy carries only in-frame clones and drops some. The repertoire holds roughly 500,000 clones, 90% to 97% seen once, with about 0.064% in the top ten. Sequencing was done on a sample of naive CD4+ T cells sorted from blood. The subset here: CD45RA+ positively selected. The receptors shown here come from a woman in her twenties or thirties in good health.

The rearrangement joins TRBV9 to TRBJ2-2; D might be TRBD1 (6 bases). Per the germline V gene, CDR1 is SGDLS and CDR2 is YYNGEE. The CDR3 runs 12 residues. Trimming removed 7 bases from V and 7 bases from J, with 11 bases in between. The CDR3 is CASGTLGGELFF. CDR3 DNA sequence: TGTGCCAGCGGGACATTGGGCGGGGAGCTGTTTTTT.

A remark on this clone: Other nucleotide sequences from this sample produce the same CDR3. The rearrangement links TRBV5-1 to TRBJ2-7; 15 bases match TRBD2. V lost 4 bases and J lost 3; bases outside the gene matches: 2. This CDR3 spans 15 amino acids. Germline loops: CDR1 SGHRS, CDR2 YFSETQ. CDR3 amino acids: CASSTGLAGGYEQYF. As DNA, the CDR3 is TGCGCCAGCAGCACGGGACTAGCGGGAGGCTACGAGCAGTACTTC.

The V and J genes are TRBV5-1 and TRBJ2-2, with 7 bases lining up with TRBD2. CDR3 length equals 14 residues. The V gene's germline CDR1 is SGHRS and CDR2 YFSETQ. V shed 4 bases and J 7 bases; nucleotides not matched to a gene: 7. CDR3 region: CASSGGLVVGELFF. The CDR3 DNA is TGCGCCAGCAGCGGAGGACTAGTTGTCGGGGAGCTGTTTTTT.

The chain uses TRBV6-4 and TRBJ2-3; TRBD2 aligns across 14 bases. Germline values: CDR1 MRHNA, CDR2 SNTAGT. The junction had 7 bases not matched to a gene; V was cut back by 3 bases and J by 11 bases. This CDR3 comprises 15 residues. The CDR3 loop reads CASSELGLAGVVQYF. The CDR3 DNA sequence: TGTGCCAGCAGTGAATTGGGACTAGCGGGAGTGGTGCAGTATTTT.

The gene calls are TRBV30 and TRBJ1-4, with 7 positions matching TRBD1. From germline, CDR1 is GTSNPN and CDR2 SVGIG (reference sequence). After removal of 4 bases from V and 5 bases from J, the junction contained 10 bases not matched to a gene. The CDR3 is 15 amino acids. DNA of the CDR3: TGTGCCTGGACTCGATTCGGGACAGCGAATGAAAAACTGTTTTTT. It specifies CAWTRFGTANEKLFF.

V and J are TRBV5-4 and TRBJ2-7, with 15 bases that match TRBD2. This CDR3 region has 16 residues. After removal of 4 bases from V and 6 bases from J, the junction contained 8 bases not matched to a gene. CDR1 is SGHNT and CDR2 is YYREEE in the germline V gene (reference sequence). The CDR3 protein is CASSQGLAGGKSEQYF. CDR3 DNA: TGTGCCAGCAGCCAGGGACTAGCGGGAGGAAAGAGCGAGCAGTACTTC.

This CDR3 reads CASSTNIRNTIYF. CDR3 DNA sequence: TGTGCCAGCAGTACTAACATCAGAAACACCATATATTTT. This chain links TRBV6-5 with TRBJ1-3; D is ambiguous. This CDR3 contains 13 residues. The V end was cut by 5 bases, the J end by 5 bases, with 10 bases between. Germline-derived CDR1 and CDR2 are MNHEY and SVGAGI.

This sequence joins TRBV19 and TRBJ2-1; 8 bases match TRBD2. V lost 3 bases to trimming and J lost 4 bases; unmatched junction nucleotides: 14. CDR3 length: 18 amino acids. In germline, CDR1 is LNHDA, CDR2 SQIVND (reference sequence). Here the CDR3 reads CASSMRSGSAGSYNEQFF. The CDR3 coding sequence is TGTGCCAGTAGTATGAGGAGCGGGAGTGCGGGCAGTTACAATGAGCAGTTCTTC.

This chain links TRBV6-6 with TRBJ2-3, with TRBD2 matching 10 bases. The V gene's germline CDR1 is MNHNY and CDR2 SVGAGI (reference sequence). The ends lost 5 bases at V and 2 bases at J; junction bases unmatched: 4. The CDR3 has 15 amino acids. The DNA for the CDR3 is TGTGCCAGCAGTGATAGCGGGAGGTTCACAGATACGCAGTATTTT. It encodes CASSDSGRFTDTQYF.

This chain joins TRBV19 and TRBJ1-1; D remains unclear. The CDR3 is 12 residues long. The V gene's germline CDR1 is LNHDA and CDR2 SQIVND (reference sequence). V was clipped by 1 base and J by 7 bases, with 7 bases between them. CDR3 region: CASSIGRDEAFF. Written as DNA, the CDR3 is TGTGCCAGTAGTATAGGGCGCGATGAAGCTTTCTTT.

This chain joins TRBV28 and TRBJ2-7; TRBD2 aligns across 7 bases. This CDR3 spans 15 amino acids. V trimming: 6 bases; J trimming: 3 bases; junction bases outside the gene matches: 11. Germline CDR1 and CDR2: MDHEN and SYDVKM. As DNA, the CDR3 is TGTGCCAGCAGCCCCAGCGGGGCCCTACTCTACGAGCAGTACTTC. It encodes CASSPSGALLYEQYF.

This clone was seen only once. The gene calls are TRBV7-9 and TRBJ1-3; the D gene is possibly TRBD1 (6 bases). Germline values: CDR1 SEHNR, CDR2 FQNEAQ (reference sequence). Trimming stripped 4 bases from V and 4 bases from J, with 8 bases between. This CDR3 region has 13 residues. CDR3 residues: CASSSGTGNTIYF. In DNA form, the CDR3 reads TGTGCCAGCAGCTCAGGGACAGGAAACACCATATATTTT.

This clone was counted once. This sequence joins TRBV2 and TRBJ2-7, with 9 bases fitting TRBD2. Germline CDR1 and CDR2: SNHLY and FYNNEI. V shed 2 bases and J 5 bases; nucleotides not matched to a gene: 10. The CDR3 is 16 residues long. The CDR3 is CASSEYGAGGPHEQYF. The CDR3 nucleotides read TGTGCCAGCAGTGAATACGGGGCGGGAGGGCCTCACGAGCAGTACTTC.

The chain is built from TRBV5-4 and TRBJ2-7; D possibly matches TRBD1 or TRBD2 (5 bases each). Germline CDR1 SGHNT, CDR2 YYREEE (reference sequence). Trimming shortened V by 4 bases and J by 6 bases, and 17 bases separated the two germline ends. The CDR3 is made up of 14 amino acids. CDR3 in amino acids: CASSLGPSPVEQYF. CDR3 nucleotides: TGTGCCAGCAGCCTGGGACCATCACCCGTCGAGCAGTACTTC. The complete variable domain, with remaining parts taken from reference TRBV5-4 and TRBJ2-7, reads ETGVTQSPTHLIKTRGQQVTLRCSSQSGHNTVSWYQQALGQGPQFIFQYYREEENGRGNFPPRFSGLQFPNYSSELNVNALELDDSALYLCASSLGPSPVEQYFGPGTRLTVT.

The rearrangement links TRBV15 to TRBJ2-5; TRBD2 might be the D (5 bases). Germline V lookup: CDR1 LNHNV, CDR2 YYDKDF (reference sequence). The CDR3 runs 16 residues. Trimming removed 0 bases at V and 5 bases at J, with 16 bases between. The CDR3 reads CATSRDPPLRRETQYF. The CDR3 coding sequence is TGTGCCACCAGCAGAGATCCCCCCCTAAGGAGGGAGACCCAGTACTTC.

The chain joins TRBV19 to TRBJ2-3, with D maybe TRBD2 (5 bases). The ends were cut back, 3 bases at V and 2 bases at J, with 6 bases in the middle. The CDR3 extends over 13 amino acids. The germline gives CDR1 LNHDA, CDR2 SQIVND (reference sequence). CDR3 protein: CASSIGDTDTQYF. The CDR3 nucleotides are TGTGCCAGTAGTATCGGGGACACAGATACGCAGTATTTT.

As to this clone: Other DNA sequences of this sample code for an identical CDR3. The chain joins TRBV7-9 to TRBJ1-3; D gene unclear. This CDR3 is built from 12 residues. Germline V gene sequence: CDR1 SEHNR, CDR2 FQNEAQ (reference sequence). V lost 1 base, J lost 3 bases, and 1 base lay in between. Written as DNA, the CDR3 is TGTGCCAGCAGCTTAGTTGGAAACACCATATATTTT. This gives the protein CASSLVGNTIYF. Filled out from reference TRBV7-9 and TRBJ1-3, the complete variable domain reads DTGVSQNPRHKITKRGQNVTFRCDPISEHNRLYWYRQTLGQGPEFLTYFQNEAQLEKSRLLSDRFSAERPKGSFSTLEIQRTEQGDSAMYLCASSLVGNTIYFGEGSWLTVV.

The chain has TRBV6-1 and TRBJ2-7; 10 nucleotides agree with TRBD2. This CDR3 comprises 14 residues. Germline V gene sequence: CDR1 MNHNS, CDR2 SASEGT. V shed 6 bases and J 4 bases; nucleotides not matched to a gene: 6. The CDR3 sequence: CASSLGLATYEQYF. The CDR3 DNA sequence: TGTGCCAGCAGCCTGGGACTAGCGACGTACGAGCAGTACTTC.

The J gene is TRBJ1-1, the V gene TRBV19; 7 bases agree with TRBD1. Germline V gives CDR1 LNHDA, CDR2 SQIVND (reference sequence). The CDR3 consists of 15 residues. The J segment lost 5 bases and the V segment lost 7 bases, leaving 13 bases of the junction unmatched. CDR3 in DNA: TGTGCCAGTAACCCATCTGAGGTCAGGGGGACTGAAGCTTTCTTT. Its protein is CASNPSEVRGTEAFF.

This clone has only a few counts. The chain joins TRBV18 to TRBJ1-2; perhaps TRBD1 as D (5 bases). Germline values: CDR1 KGHSH, CDR2 LQKENI. The CDR3 runs to 12 residues. Deletions cut 1 base from V and 6 bases from J, with 6 bases between. This CDR3 is CASSPQGHGYTF. The CDR3 DNA follows: TGTGCCAGCTCACCACAGGGGCATGGCTACACCTTC.

The V gene is TRBV11-2, the J gene TRBJ2-7; 10 bases map to TRBD2. Germline CDR1 SGHAT, CDR2 FQNNGV. V dropped 6 bases and J dropped 6; count of bases not matched to a gene: 11. CDR3 length: 15 amino acids. The CDR3 here is CASSSLAGARFEQYF. CDR3 DNA: TGTGCCAGCAGTTCCCTAGCGGGAGCACGGTTCGAGCAGTACTTC.

J is TRBJ2-7 and V is TRBV11-3; D may match TRBD1 or TRBD2 (5 bases each). Germline-derived CDR1 and CDR2 are SGHNT and YENEEA. Trimming stripped 5 bases from V and 1 base from J, with 12 bases between. This CDR3 region has 14 residues. The DNA of the CDR3 is TGTGCCAGCAGCAAAGGGACGGCGTCCTACGAGCAGTACTTC. Translating gives CASSKGTASYEQYF.

This sequence joins TRBV6-5 and TRBJ2-3; 8 bases match TRBD2. The CDR3 runs to 16 residues. Germline V gene data show CDR1 as MNHEY and CDR2 as SVGAGI. With V trimmed by 2 bases and J by 4 bases, 8 bases remained unmatched. The DNA for the CDR3 is TGTGCCAGCAGTTACGGCGAGCGGGAGTGGGCAGATACGCAGTATTTT. This sequence encodes CASSYGEREWADTQYF.

The V gene is TRBV27, the J gene TRBJ1-2; D not certain. The CDR3 is 14 amino acids. Germline loops: CDR1 MNHEY, CDR2 SMNVEV (reference sequence). The ends were cut back, 7 bases at V and 2 bases at J, with 14 bases in the middle. CDR3 region: CASTRQGQNYGYTF. CDR3 DNA sequence: TGTGCCAGCACCCGACAAGGTCAAAACTATGGCTACACCTTC.

The rearrangement uses TRBV11-2 and TRBJ2-2, with unresolved D. CDR1 SGHAT and CDR2 FQNNGV come from the germline V gene. CDR3 length: 16 amino acids. V dropped 2 bases and J dropped 0 bases, with 10 bases sitting between them. For the CDR3, the DNA is TGTGCCAGCAGCTTACTTCCCTACCCGAACACCGGGGAGCTGTTTTTT. Translation: CASSLLPYPNTGELFF.

The genes are TRBV28 and TRBJ1-4, with TRBD1 matching over 7 bases. This CDR3 region has 15 residues. The ends lost 5 bases at V and 1 base at J; junction bases unmatched: 4. In germline, CDR1 is MDHEN, CDR2 SYDVKM. The CDR3 sequence: CASSRGQLTNEKLFF. The DNA for the CDR3 is TGTGCCAGCAGTCGGGGACAGCTAACTAATGAAAAACTGTTTTTT.

The chain couples TRBV5-8 to TRBJ2-1; 7 bases are a match to TRBD1. In germline, CDR1 is SGHTS, CDR2 YDEGEE. This CDR3 spans 16 amino acids. The V gene end was trimmed by 3 bases and the J gene end by 5 bases; junction bases not matched to a gene: 11. The CDR3 protein is CASSSPSGTANNEQFF. In nucleotides, the CDR3 is TGTGCCAGCAGCTCCCCGTCCGGGACAGCGAACAATGAGCAGTTCTTC.

Notes on this clone: One junction end disagrees with the germline gene, perhaps due to a read error. CDR3 DNA sequence: TGTGCCAGCAGCCCCGGACCAAGAGGGGCCTACGGGCAGTACTTC. It translates to CASSPGPRGAYGQYF. The chain is built from TRBV11-1 and TRBJ2-7; D tentatively reads TRBD1 or TRBD2 (5 bases each). Germline V lookup: CDR1 SGHAT, CDR2 FQDESV (reference sequence). The CDR3 has 15 amino acids.

The genes are TRBV5-4 and TRBJ2-3, with D possibly being TRBD2 (5 bases). Per the germline V gene, CDR1 is SGHNT and CDR2 is YYREEE (reference sequence). The V end was cut by 4 bases, the J end by 3 bases, with 9 bases between. The CDR3 covers 13 residues. The CDR3: CASSADLTDTQYF. CDR3 DNA sequence: TGTGCCAGCAGCGCGGACTTGACAGATACGCAGTATTTT.

CDR3 loop: CAISPQGPWGTIYF. In nucleotides, the CDR3 is TGTGCCATCAGTCCGCAGGGACCTTGGGGCACCATATATTTT. The V gene is TRBV10-3, the J gene TRBJ1-3, with TRBD1 as a possible D gene (5 bases). The CDR3 has 14 amino acids. V lost 5 bases and J 9 bases, leaving 17 bases between the germline ends. CDR1 ENHRY and CDR2 SYGVKD come from the germline V gene.

This chain links TRBV5-1 with TRBJ1-1; D unclear. The germline V and J ends were trimmed by 0 bases and 3 bases, with 9 bases remaining between them. The CDR3 is 14 residues long. Germline CDR1 and CDR2: SGHRS and YFSETQ. The CDR3 region is CASSLASSYTEAFF. In DNA, the CDR3 is TGCGCCAGCAGCTTGGCGTCCAGCTACACTGAAGCTTTCTTT.

CDR3 residues: CASSDLDPEYF. In DNA form, the CDR3 reads TGTGCCAGCAGTGATTTGGACCCCGAGTACTTC. The chain links TRBV6-5 to TRBJ2-7; D unclear. CDR1 is MNHEY and CDR2 is SVGAGI in the germline V gene. The CDR3 consists of 11 residues. Trimming shortened V by 5 bases and J by 11 bases, and 13 bases separated the two germline ends.